This T cell receptor (beta chain) came from a study of T cell repertoires in cytomegalovirus infection (dated by TCRdb to between 2018 and 2020). With regard to the full study: Because public TCR beta signatures pointed to carriage of CMV infection together with the matching HLA type, the HLA type of each donor mattered for the analysis.

Turning to this clonotype: The clone's antigen remains unknown. A clone one base away is much larger, so this may be a read error. The missing conserved phenylalanine or tryptophan at the end of this CDR3 makes a read error likely.

Sequencing was performed on an Illumina HiSeq 1500. The public reads were quality trimmed at Q25 with fastp and then assembled into clones with MiXCR by TCRdb, keeping productive beta chains. Rows are unified per CDR3 protein, each entry keeping the most common DNA and genes. Within this sample are 400,000 to 550,000 distinct CDR3 sequences, with 11% of them counted one time only. Approximately 10% of the sample lies in the top ten. General conclusions and limits of the study: The ex vivo response was dominated by HLA-C-restricted CMV-specific TCR beta clonotypes, which also provided the single most frequent clonotype in two of eight donors. Cumulative frequency of public TCR beta family members discriminated carriers of CMV infection plus the relevant HLA type in this cohort and an independent roughly 350-donor cohort.

With termini counted, the CDR3 has 15 amino acids. Just CDR3 DNA is preserved here, 45 bases in frame from base 1. The germline V gene encodes CDR1 LGHNA and CDR2 YNFKEQ. V is trimmed back by 0 bases and J by 3 bases, and the junction contains 0 bases that no gene match accounts for. Input material: PBMCs. The chain employs TRBV4-2 and TRBJ2-1; TRBD2 agrees with 9 junctional bases. This TCR was recovered from a human donor in good health (CMV status not recorded). Some clones in this sample may be carry-over from other donors' samples. The base sequence is TGTGCCAGCAGCCAAGAGACTAGCGGCTACAATGAGCAGTTCCTC. This is translated as CASSQETSGYNEQFL.